These 3 T cell receptor beta chains were sequenced from one sample in a study of T cell changes during pregnancy in multiple sclerosis. Profiled with immunoSEQ multiplex PCR; TCRdb holds only in-frame clones, not every one. Of over 20,000 clones listed, less than 90% are singletons. The sample in question was CD4+ T cells from peripheral blood mononuclear cells, obtained in the first trimester of pregnancy. The source is a female donor in good health, enrolled as a control in a pregnancy study.

The chain joins TRBV6-6 to TRBJ2-7; weak D call: TRBD2 (6 bases). Trimming removed 3 bases from V and 3 bases from J, with 9 bases in between. The CDR3 has 13 residues. The germline gives CDR1 MNHNY, CDR2 SVGAGI (reference sequence). In DNA, the CDR3 is TGTGCCAGCAGTTATCGGGGGAGCTACGAGCAGTACTTC. Translating gives CASSYRGSYEQYF.

V usage is TRBV30 and J usage is TRBJ1-1; D might be TRBD1 (5 bases). V dropped 8 bases and J dropped 0 bases, with 19 bases sitting between them. The CDR3 runs 15 residues. Germline V gene lookup returns CDR1 GTSNPN and CDR2 SVGIG (reference sequence). The DNA for the CDR3 is TGTGCCCGAAGTGGGGGAGAGAGCATGAACACTGAAGCTTTCTTT. Residues: CARSGGESMNTEAFF.

The chain is built from TRBV7-3 and TRBJ1-2, with 9 positions matching TRBD1. Germline V gene data show CDR1 as SGHTA and CDR2 as FQGTGA. The CDR3 is 13 amino acids. J gave up 4 bases and V 3 bases, and 0 bases lay outside the gene matches. Written as DNA, the CDR3 is TGTGCCAGCAGCTTGACAGGGGGCTATGGCTACACCTTC. Translating gives CASSLTGGYGYTF.